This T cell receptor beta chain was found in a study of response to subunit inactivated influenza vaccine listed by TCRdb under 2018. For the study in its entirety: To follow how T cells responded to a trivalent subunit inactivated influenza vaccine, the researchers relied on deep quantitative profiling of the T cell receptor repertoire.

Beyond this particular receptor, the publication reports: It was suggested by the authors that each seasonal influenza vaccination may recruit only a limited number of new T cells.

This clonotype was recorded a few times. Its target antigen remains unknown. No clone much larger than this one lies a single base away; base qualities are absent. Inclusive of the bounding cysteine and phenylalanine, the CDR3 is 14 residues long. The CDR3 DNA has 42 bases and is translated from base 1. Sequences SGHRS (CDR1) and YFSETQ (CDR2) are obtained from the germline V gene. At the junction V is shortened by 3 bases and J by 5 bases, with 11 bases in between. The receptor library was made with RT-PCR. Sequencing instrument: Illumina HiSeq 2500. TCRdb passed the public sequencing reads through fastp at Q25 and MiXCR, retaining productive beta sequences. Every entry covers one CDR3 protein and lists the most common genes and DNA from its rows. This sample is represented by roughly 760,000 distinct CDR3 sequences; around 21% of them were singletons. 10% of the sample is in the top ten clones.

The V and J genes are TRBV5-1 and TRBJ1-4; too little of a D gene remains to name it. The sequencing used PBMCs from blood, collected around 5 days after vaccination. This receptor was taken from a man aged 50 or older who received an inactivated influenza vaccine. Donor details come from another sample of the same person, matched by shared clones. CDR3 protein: CASSSGEENEKLFF. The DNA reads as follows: TGCGCCAGCAGCTCCGGCGAGGAGAATGAAAAACTGTTTTTT.